This T cell receptor (beta chain) was identified during a study of T cells in Graves' hyperthyroidism and ophthalmopathy. For the study at large: Upon initial diagnosis and before any treatment, peripheral blood was collected.

Authors of the study amplified TCR beta CDR3 regions from RNA transcripts. Using the HTBI primer set, a first-round RT-PCR was run on the TCR CDR3. TCRdb re-analysed the multiplex PCR reads in MiXCR, keeping a single row per CDR3 protein. The table lists about 590,000 distinct CDR3 sequences, about 15% of them singletons. There are 15 residues in the CDR3. Trimming pared 5 bases from V and 8 bases from J, leaving 19 bases between. Per germline, CDR1 SGHTA and CDR2 FQGNSA. The sample taken for sequencing was blood. The source is a woman younger than 45 with Graves' hyperthyroidism. The chain joins TRBV7-2 to TRBJ2-4; D is perhaps TRBD1 or TRBD2 (6 bases each). This CDR3 is CASSPGGPPGDIQYF. The CDR3 DNA sequence: TGTGCCAGCAGCCCCGGGGGCCCGCCTGGAGACATTCAGTACTTC.